The present T cell receptor beta chain was sequenced within a study of Graves' ophthalmopathy and Graves' hyperthyroidism. Amplification from RNA transcripts yielded the TCR beta CDR3 regions. RT-PCR with HTBI primers came first, then second-round multiplex PCR. TCRdb re-analysed the multiplex PCR reads in MiXCR, keeping a single row per CDR3 protein. The data show about 480,000 distinct CDR3 sequences, with over 13% seen just once and more than 8.5% held by the top ten. This CDR3 has 15 residues. The germline V and J ends were trimmed by 2 bases and 3 bases, with 13 bases remaining between them. CDR1 is MDHEN and CDR2 is SYDVKM in the germline V gene. Active ophthalmopathy (CAS at least 3, NOSPECS at least 4), lasting under 3 months. The diagnostic workup employed clinical symptoms, serum thyroxine, TRAb, thyroid ultrasound and orbital computed tomography. Findings and limits, study-wide: Detected in blood as well were most expanded thyroid clonotypes with frequency above 0.001.

This clonotype was recorded many times. Its target is not known. This sequence was found in a woman in her 30s with Graves' ophthalmopathy. The sample was blood. The chain couples TRBV28 to TRBJ1-1; D remains unclear. CDR3 nucleotide sequence: TGTGCCAGCAGTTTAATGTCCTATCGAGACACTGAAGCTTTCTTT. Its translation: CASSLMSYRDTEAFF.